This passage covers 26 T cell receptor beta chains from one sample sequenced in a study of blood T cells in healthy people across ages. It was with a sample-barcoded 5' primer and a J-beta primer mix that a second PCR of roughly 7 to 12 cycles was run. TCRdb called the 5' RACE reads again in MiXCR, with one record for every CDR3 protein. The table has about 1.5 million distinct CDR3 sequences, about 42% seen once; the top ten hold roughly 3.7%. The sample was blood. These receptors originate from a woman in her late teens or twenties in good health.

This sequence joins TRBV20-1 and TRBJ1-2; D gene uncertain. Germline CDR1 DFQATT, CDR2 SNEGSKA (reference sequence). This CDR3 has 15 residues. Trimming took off 6 bases at V and 0 bases at J, with 17 bases between the two ends. The CDR3 DNA sequence: TGCAGTGCCATGGACCTTACCCACCCTAACTATGGCTACACCTTC. Protein: CSAMDLTHPNYGYTF.

The rearrangement links TRBV29-1 to TRBJ1-1; D perhaps matches TRBD1 (5 bases). From germline, CDR1 is SQVTM and CDR2 ANQGSEA. The CDR3 is 15 amino acids. V lost 7 bases and J 0 bases, leaving 18 bases between the germline ends. The CDR3, as DNA: TGCAGCGCGCGGGCGGGTGGGGGAATGAACACTGAAGCTTTCTTT. This sequence encodes CSARAGGGMNTEAFF.

The rearrangement links TRBV25-1 to TRBJ2-4, with 15 bases identical to TRBD2. J lost 8 bases, V lost 2 bases, and 7 bases had no gene match. Germline-derived CDR1 and CDR2 are MGHDK and SYGVNS. The CDR3 loop spans 17 amino acids. The CDR3 DNA sequence: TGTGCCAGCAGTGAACCCCCGGGACTAGCGGGGGGTGACATTCAGTACTTC. This translates into CASSEPPGLAGGDIQYF.

The CDR3 coding sequence is TGTGCCAGCAGCCCTTTGGGACCCAGTAGTTCCTATGGCTACACCTTC. Protein product: CASSPLGPSSSYGYTF. The genes are TRBV7-9 and TRBJ1-2; maybe TRBD1 (5 bases). The CDR3 sequence is 16 residues long. Between the trimmed V and J ends, which lost 5 bases and 4 bases, there was a span of 20 bases. In germline, CDR1 is SEHNR, CDR2 FQNEAQ (reference sequence).

This clonotype was seen a few times. V and J are TRBV7-2 and TRBJ2-7; D remains ambiguous. The CDR3 covers 13 residues. Trimming pared 7 bases from V and 1 base from J, leaving 11 bases between. Germline CDR1 is SGHTA and CDR2 is FQGNSA. CDR3: CASTFRDSYEQYF. The DNA of the CDR3 is TGTGCCAGCACCTTTAGGGATTCCTACGAGCAGTACTTC.

This clonotype has a count of ten or more. The chain is built from TRBV29-1 and TRBJ2-3; tentative D call: TRBD1 (6 bases). Looked up from germline, CDR1 is SQVTM and CDR2 is ANQGSEA. Trimming shortened V by 1 base and J by 5 bases, and 7 bases separated the two germline ends. This CDR3 region has 12 residues. CDR3 coding DNA: TGCAGCGTTGAAGGCAGGGGAGATACGCAGTATTTT. Translated, it gives CSVEGRGDTQYF.

This clonotype was seen a handful of times. This chain connects TRBV5-1 to TRBJ1-1, with D possibly TRBD1 on 6 matching bases. V was pared by 1 base and J by 3 bases, with 10 bases between. The CDR3 sequence is 14 residues long. Germline CDR1 is SGHRS and CDR2 is YFSETQ. CDR3 sequence: CASSLSGADTEAFF. As DNA, the CDR3 is TGCGCCAGCAGCTTGTCAGGGGCGGACACTGAAGCTTTCTTT.

The rearrangement links TRBV12-3 or TRBV12-4 to TRBJ2-1; perhaps TRBD2 as D (5 bases). The CDR3 is 14 residues long. The germline V and J ends were trimmed by 6 bases and 9 bases, with 18 bases remaining between them. CDR3 DNA: TGTGCCAGCAGCTTCCGACCCGAACGGGGTGAGCAGTTCTTC. Translating gives CASSFRPERGEQFF.

The chain couples TRBV18 to TRBJ2-7; tentatively, D is TRBD1 (6 bases). V lost 5 bases and J lost 5, with 10 bases in between. The CDR3 spans 12 residues. CDR1 KGHSH and CDR2 LQKENI come from the germline V gene. In DNA form, the CDR3 reads TGTGCCAGCTCAGATCCAGGGGACGAGCAGTACTTC. This translates into CASSDPGDEQYF. The full variable domain, its missing parts supplied by reference TRBV18 and TRBJ2-7, is NAGVMQNPRHLVRRRGQEARLRCSPMKGHSHVYWYRQLPEEGLKFMVYLQKENIIDESGMPKERFSAEFPKEGPSILRIQQVVRGDSAAYFCASSDPGDEQYFGPGTRLTVT.

The rearrangement joins TRBV14 to TRBJ1-2; the D is unclear. CDR3 size: 16 residues. V lost 2 bases, J lost 3 bases, and 16 bases lay in between. Germline V gene data show CDR1 as SGHDN and CDR2 as FVKESK. The CDR3 reads CASSQWTAVGYYGYTF. The CDR3 coding sequence is TGTGCCAGCAGCCAATGGACCGCCGTAGGGTACTATGGCTACACCTTC.

This clonotype appeared many times. The chain employs TRBV28 and TRBJ2-6; perhaps TRBD1 as D (6 bases). Germline CDR1 is MDHEN and CDR2 is SYDVKM. The CDR3 is made up of 16 amino acids. Trimming left V 6 bases short and J 0 bases short, with 12 bases between. CDR3 bases: TGTGCCAGCAGGACGGACAGCGACTCTGGGGCCAACGTCCTGACTTTC. This encodes CASRTDSDSGANVLTF.

Notes on this clonotype: One junction end disagrees with the germline gene, perhaps due to a read error. This chain links TRBV3-1 with TRBJ1-1; D remains unclear. CDR1 LGHDT and CDR2 YNNKEL come from the germline V gene (reference sequence). The CDR3 totals 14 residues. CDR3 amino acids: CAGSRVGWGTEAFF. CDR3 bases: TGTGCCGGCAGCCGGGTGGGCTGGGGCACTGAAGCTTTCTTT. The whole variable domain, remainder taken from reference TRBV3-1 and TRBJ1-1, is DTAVSQTPKYLVTQMGNDKSIKCEQNLGHDTMYWYKQDSKKFLKIMFSYNNKELIINETVPNRFSPKSPDKAHLNLHINSLELGDSAVYFCAGSRVGWGTEAFFGQGTRLTVV.

V is TRBV4-1 and J is TRBJ2-1; D may be TRBD1 (6 bases). The CDR3 is 14 amino acids. Between the trimmed V and J ends, which lost 1 base and 7 bases, there was a span of 11 bases. CDR1 MGHRA and CDR2 YSYEKL come from the germline V gene. The CDR3, as DNA: TGCGCCAGCAGCCAAGGGGGGCTTTTTAATGAGCAGTTCTTC. This gives the protein CASSQGGLFNEQFF.

DNA of the CDR3: TGCGCCAGCAGCCAAGATGGACGGTCTAGCGGAGTTTACAATGAGCAGTTCTTC. Encoded protein: CASSQDGRSSGVYNEQFF. The chain employs TRBV4-3 and TRBJ2-1; 7 bases match TRBD2. CDR1 LGHNA and CDR2 YSLEER come from the germline V gene. The CDR3 runs 18 residues. The J segment lost 4 bases and the V segment lost 0 bases, leaving 12 bases of the junction unmatched.

This rearrangement joins TRBV2 to TRBJ1-6, with D uncertain. Trimming left V 4 bases short and J 5 bases short, with 3 bases between. Germline lookup yields CDR1 SNHLY and CDR2 FYNNEI. This CDR3 comprises 12 residues. Here the CDR3 DNA reads TGTGCCAGCAGTGGGAATAATTCACCCCTCCACTTT. It is translated as CASSGNNSPLHF.

This clonotype was seen a handful of times. This rearrangement joins TRBV4-1 to TRBJ1-2; possibly TRBD1 for D (5 bases). Germline CDR1 MGHRA, CDR2 YSYEKL. V lost 4 bases, J lost 4 bases, and 16 bases lay in between. The CDR3 extends over 15 amino acids. The CDR3 sequence: CASSLKLTATYGYTF. In DNA, the CDR3 is TGCGCCAGCAGCCTAAAATTGACAGCCACCTATGGCTACACCTTC.

This clonotype was seen repeatedly, ten times or more. V gene TRBV9 combines with J gene TRBJ2-3; no definite D call. This CDR3 is built from 13 residues. Per germline, CDR1 SGDLS and CDR2 YYNGEE. Trimming left V 2 bases short and J 2 bases short, with 6 bases between. The CDR3 bases are TGTGCCAGCAGCGTTCCTCCCACAGATACGCAGTATTTT. Translating it yields CASSVPPTDTQYF.

This chain connects TRBV7-6 to TRBJ2-7; the D call may be TRBD1 or TRBD2 (5 bases each). The CDR3 is 16 residues long. From germline, CDR1 is SGHVS and CDR2 FNYEAQ. Trimming removed 3 bases from V and 1 base from J, with 16 bases in between. The CDR3 region has the DNA TGTGCCAGCAGCTTCTCGAAGTCGGGGCAGTCCTACGAGCAGTACTTC. This gives the protein CASSFSKSGQSYEQYF.

Only a few counts were recorded for this clonotype. V gene TRBV6-5 combines with J gene TRBJ2-7; 9 bases map to TRBD1. The last part of the DNA fits TRBJ2-5 better; the J call may be wrong. The CDR3 runs 15 residues. Germline values: CDR1 MNHEY, CDR2 SVGAGI. The CDR3 loop is CASSLWTGVDETQYF. The CDR3 DNA reads TGTGCCAGCAGTTTGTGGACAGGGGTCGATGAGACCCAGTACTTC.

The rearrangement links TRBV21-1 to TRBJ2-5; TRBD1 is the table's D call and was not checked against the DNA. TRBV21-1 constitutes a pseudogene. The CDR3 loop spans 16 amino acids. CDR3 sequence reads: CASSRGQGLCRETQYF. The CDR3 nucleotides are TGTGCCAGCAGCCGAGGACAGGGACTCTGCCGGGAGACCCAGTACTTC.

This clonotype was detected only a few times. This chain connects TRBV29-1 to TRBJ1-1; no firm D call. The CDR3 loop spans 13 amino acids. Trimming cost V 0 bases and J 5 bases, with 10 bases left between them. Germline V gene data show CDR1 as SQVTM and CDR2 as ANQGSEA. CDR3 DNA: TGCAGCGTTGAAGATTGGGTAAGGACTGAAGCTTTCTTT. Its translation: CSVEDWVRTEAFF.

The chain uses TRBV20-1 and TRBJ2-5; D is possibly TRBD1 or TRBD2 (5 bases each). The CDR3 is 12 residues long. The V gene's germline CDR1 is DFQATT and CDR2 SNEGSKA (reference sequence). V lost 3 bases, J lost 4 bases, and 9 bases lay in between. The CDR3 region has the DNA TGCAGTGCTAGGCCTGGGGGAGAGACCCAGTACTTC. Protein: CSARPGGETQYF.

J is TRBJ1-5 and V is TRBV15; a possible D gene is TRBD1 (5 bases). Trimming took 1 base from V and 5 from J, leaving 9 bases between them. The CDR3 is 14 residues long. CDR1 is LNHNV, CDR2 YYDKDF, per germline (reference sequence). CDR3 region: CATSRAGGYQPQHF. The CDR3 bases are TGTGCCACCAGCAGAGCTGGGGGGTATCAGCCCCAGCATTTT.

The CDR3 region is CASSQMTSGTDTQYF. CDR3 DNA: TGCGCCAGCAGCCAAATGACTAGCGGCACAGATACGCAGTATTTT. The rearrangement uses TRBV4-3 and TRBJ2-3; TRBD2 matches 8 bases. The V gene's germline CDR1 is LGHNA and CDR2 YSLEER. J gave up 1 base and V 2 bases, and 2 bases lay outside the gene matches. This CDR3 has 15 residues.

V usage is TRBV15 and J usage is TRBJ1-1; no clear D gene. Germline CDR1 reads LNHNV; CDR2 reads YYDKDF (reference sequence). CDR3 length equals 13 residues. The V end was cut by 1 base, the J end by 7 bases, with 10 bases between. CDR3 sequence reads: CATSRVFVDEAFF. The CDR3 DNA reads TGTGCCACCAGCAGAGTTTTCGTGGATGAAGCTTTCTTT.

The genes are TRBV20-1 and TRBJ1-5; D unresolved. V dropped 5 bases and J dropped 5 bases, with 19 bases sitting between them. The germline gives CDR1 DFQATT, CDR2 SNEGSKA (reference sequence). This CDR3 is built from 15 residues. CDR3 residues: CSARTPRSTDQPQHF. CDR3 nucleotide sequence: TGCAGTGCTCGCACCCCGCGGTCTACGGATCAGCCCCAGCATTTT.